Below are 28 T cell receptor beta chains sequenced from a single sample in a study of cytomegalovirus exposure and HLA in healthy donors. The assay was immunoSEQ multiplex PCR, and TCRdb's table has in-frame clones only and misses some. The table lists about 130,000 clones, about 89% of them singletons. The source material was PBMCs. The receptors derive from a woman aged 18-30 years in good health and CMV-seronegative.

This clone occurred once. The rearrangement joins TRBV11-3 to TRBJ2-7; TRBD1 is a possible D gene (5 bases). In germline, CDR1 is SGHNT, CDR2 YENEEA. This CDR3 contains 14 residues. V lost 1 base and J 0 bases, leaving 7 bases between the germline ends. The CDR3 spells CASSLVGLSYEQYF. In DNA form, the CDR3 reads TGTGCCAGCAGCTTAGTGGGGCTCTCCTACGAGCAGTACTTC.

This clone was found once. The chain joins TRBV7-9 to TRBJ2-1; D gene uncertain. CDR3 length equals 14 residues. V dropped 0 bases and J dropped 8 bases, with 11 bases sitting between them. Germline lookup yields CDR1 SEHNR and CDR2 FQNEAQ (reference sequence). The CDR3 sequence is CASSLALSGDEQFF. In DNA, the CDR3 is TGTGCCAGCAGCTTAGCGTTGTCGGGTGATGAGCAGTTCTTC.

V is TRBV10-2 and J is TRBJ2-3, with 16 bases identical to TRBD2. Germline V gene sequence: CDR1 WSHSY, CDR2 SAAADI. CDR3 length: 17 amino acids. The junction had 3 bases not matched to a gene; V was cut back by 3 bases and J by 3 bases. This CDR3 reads CASSEPGLAGGTDTQYF. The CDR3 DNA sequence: TGCGCCAGCAGTGAACCGGGACTAGCGGGAGGGACAGATACGCAGTATTTT.

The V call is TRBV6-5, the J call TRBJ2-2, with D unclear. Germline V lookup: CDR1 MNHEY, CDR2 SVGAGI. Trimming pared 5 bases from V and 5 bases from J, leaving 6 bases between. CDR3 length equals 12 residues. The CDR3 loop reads CASSLLTGELFF. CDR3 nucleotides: TGTGCCAGCAGTCTCCTAACCGGGGAGCTGTTTTTT.

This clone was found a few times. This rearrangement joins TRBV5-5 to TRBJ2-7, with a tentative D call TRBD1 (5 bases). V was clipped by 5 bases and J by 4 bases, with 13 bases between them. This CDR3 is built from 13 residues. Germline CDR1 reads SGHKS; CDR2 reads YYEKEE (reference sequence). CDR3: CASSPAGAYEQYF. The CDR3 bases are TGTGCCAGCAGTCCCGCTGGGGCATACGAGCAGTACTTC.

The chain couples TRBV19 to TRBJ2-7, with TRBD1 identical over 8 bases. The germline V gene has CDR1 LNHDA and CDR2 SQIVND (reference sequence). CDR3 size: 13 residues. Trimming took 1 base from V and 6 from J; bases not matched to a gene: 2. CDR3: CASSIGTGPEQYF. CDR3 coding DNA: TGTGCCAGTAGTATAGGGACAGGGCCCGAGCAGTACTTC.

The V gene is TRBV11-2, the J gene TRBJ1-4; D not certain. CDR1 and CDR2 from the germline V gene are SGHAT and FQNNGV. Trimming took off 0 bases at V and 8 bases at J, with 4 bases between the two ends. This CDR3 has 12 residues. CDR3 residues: CASSLDEEKLFF. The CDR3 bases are TGTGCCAGCAGCTTAGATGAGGAAAAACTGTTTTTT.

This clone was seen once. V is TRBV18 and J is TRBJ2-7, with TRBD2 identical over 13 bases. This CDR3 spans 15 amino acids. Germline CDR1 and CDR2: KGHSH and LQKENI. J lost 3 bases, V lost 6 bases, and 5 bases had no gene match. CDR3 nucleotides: TGTGCCAGCTCTCGGACTAGCGGGAGCAGCTACGAGCAGTACTTC. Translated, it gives CASSRTSGSSYEQYF.

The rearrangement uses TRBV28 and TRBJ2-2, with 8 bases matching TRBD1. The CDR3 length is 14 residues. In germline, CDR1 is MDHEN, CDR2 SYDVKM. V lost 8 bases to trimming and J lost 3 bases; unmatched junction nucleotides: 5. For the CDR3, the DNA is TGTGCCAGCTTAGGACAGGGTTACACCGGGGAGCTGTTTTTT. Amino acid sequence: CASLGQGYTGELFF.

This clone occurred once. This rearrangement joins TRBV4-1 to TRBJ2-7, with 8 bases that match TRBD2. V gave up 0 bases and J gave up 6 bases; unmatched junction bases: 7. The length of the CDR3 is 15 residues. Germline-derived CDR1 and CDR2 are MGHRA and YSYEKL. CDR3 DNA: TGCGCCAGCAGCCAAGAGAAGCCGGGGGGGATCGAGCAGTACTTC. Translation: CASSQEKPGGIEQYF.

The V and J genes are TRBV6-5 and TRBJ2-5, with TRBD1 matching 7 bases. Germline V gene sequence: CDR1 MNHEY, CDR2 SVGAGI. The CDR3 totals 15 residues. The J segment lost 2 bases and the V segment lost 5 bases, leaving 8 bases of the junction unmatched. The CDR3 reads CASSRDGTAQETQYF. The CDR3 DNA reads TGTGCCAGCAGTCGCGACGGGACAGCTCAAGAGACCCAGTACTTC.

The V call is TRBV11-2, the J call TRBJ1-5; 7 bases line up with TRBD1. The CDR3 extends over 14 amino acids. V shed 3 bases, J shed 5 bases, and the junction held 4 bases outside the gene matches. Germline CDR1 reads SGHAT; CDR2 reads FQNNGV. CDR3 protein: CASSFTGADQPQHF. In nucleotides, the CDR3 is TGTGCCAGCAGCTTTACAGGGGCCGATCAGCCCCAGCATTTT.

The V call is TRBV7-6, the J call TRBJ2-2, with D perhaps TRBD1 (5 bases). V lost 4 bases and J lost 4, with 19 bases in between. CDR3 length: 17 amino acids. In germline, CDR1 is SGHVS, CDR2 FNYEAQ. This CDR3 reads CASSSFLVGRGTGELFF. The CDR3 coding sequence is TGTGCCAGCAGCTCATTCCTAGTCGGAAGGGGCACCGGGGAGCTGTTTTTT.

The CDR3 DNA is TGTGCCAGCTCACAGGGACAGGGGATGATAAGTGGCGAGCAGTACTTC. The encoded protein is CASSQGQGMISGEQYF. V is TRBV18 and J is TRBJ2-7, with 10 bases identical to TRBD1. V trimming: 4 bases; J trimming: 6 bases; junction bases outside the gene matches: 12. The germline gives CDR1 KGHSH, CDR2 LQKENI. CDR3 length: 16 amino acids.

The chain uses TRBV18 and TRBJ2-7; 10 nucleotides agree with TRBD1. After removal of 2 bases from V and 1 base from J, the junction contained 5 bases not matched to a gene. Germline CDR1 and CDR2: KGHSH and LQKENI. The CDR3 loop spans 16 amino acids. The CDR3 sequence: CASSPRGTGDSYEQYF. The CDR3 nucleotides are TGTGCCAGCTCACCAAGAGGGACAGGGGATTCCTACGAGCAGTACTTC. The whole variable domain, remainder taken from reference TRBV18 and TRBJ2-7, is NAGVMQNPRHLVRRRGQEARLRCSPMKGHSHVYWYRQLPEEGLKFMVYLQKENIIDESGMPKERFSAEFPKEGPSILRIQQVVRGDSAAYFCASSPRGTGDSYEQYFGPGTRLTVT.

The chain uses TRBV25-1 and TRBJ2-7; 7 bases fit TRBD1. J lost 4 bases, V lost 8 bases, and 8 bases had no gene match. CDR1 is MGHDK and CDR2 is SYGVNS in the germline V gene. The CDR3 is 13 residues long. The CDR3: CASSRTGLYEQYF. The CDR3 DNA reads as TGTGCCAGCTCTAGGACAGGCTTGTACGAGCAGTACTTC.

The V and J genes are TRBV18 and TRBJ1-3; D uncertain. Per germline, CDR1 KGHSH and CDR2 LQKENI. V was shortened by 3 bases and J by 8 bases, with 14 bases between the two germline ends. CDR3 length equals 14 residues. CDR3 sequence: CASSPRDNPYTIYF. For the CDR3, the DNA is TGTGCCAGCTCACCTCGCGACAATCCGTACACCATATATTTT.

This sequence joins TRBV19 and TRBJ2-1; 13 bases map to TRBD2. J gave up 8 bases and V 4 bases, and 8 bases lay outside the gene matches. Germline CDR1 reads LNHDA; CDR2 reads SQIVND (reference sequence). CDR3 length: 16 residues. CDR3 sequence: CASSTPGLAGTDEQFF. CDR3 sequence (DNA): TGTGCCAGTAGTACTCCGGGACTAGCGGGAACAGATGAGCAGTTCTTC.

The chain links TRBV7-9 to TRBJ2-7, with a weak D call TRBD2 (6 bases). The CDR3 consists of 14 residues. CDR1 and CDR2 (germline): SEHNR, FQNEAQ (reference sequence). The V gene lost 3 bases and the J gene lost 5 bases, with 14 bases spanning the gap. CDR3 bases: TGTGCCAGCAGCTTTGGGGGAGGTGTGGACGAGCAGTACTTC. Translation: CASSFGGGVDEQYF.

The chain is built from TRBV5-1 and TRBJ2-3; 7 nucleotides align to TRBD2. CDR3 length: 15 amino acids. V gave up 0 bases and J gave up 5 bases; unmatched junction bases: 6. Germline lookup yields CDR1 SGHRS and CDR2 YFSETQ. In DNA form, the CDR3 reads TGCGCCAGCAGCTTGGCGGGCGGGAGTAGAGATACGCAGTATTTT. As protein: CASSLAGGSRDTQYF.

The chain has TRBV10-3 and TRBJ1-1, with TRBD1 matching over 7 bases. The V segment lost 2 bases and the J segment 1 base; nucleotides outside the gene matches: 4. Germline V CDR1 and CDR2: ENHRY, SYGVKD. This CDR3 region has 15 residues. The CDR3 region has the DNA TGTGCCATCAGTGAGGTGGACAGGAGGAACACTGAAGCTTTCTTT. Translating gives CAISEVDRRNTEAFF.

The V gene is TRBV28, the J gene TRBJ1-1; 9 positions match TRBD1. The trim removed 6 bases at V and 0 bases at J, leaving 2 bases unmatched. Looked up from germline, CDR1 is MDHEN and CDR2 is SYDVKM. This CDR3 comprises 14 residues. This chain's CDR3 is CASRDRGVNTEAFF. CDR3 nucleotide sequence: TGTGCCAGCAGGGACAGGGGAGTGAACACTGAAGCTTTCTTT.

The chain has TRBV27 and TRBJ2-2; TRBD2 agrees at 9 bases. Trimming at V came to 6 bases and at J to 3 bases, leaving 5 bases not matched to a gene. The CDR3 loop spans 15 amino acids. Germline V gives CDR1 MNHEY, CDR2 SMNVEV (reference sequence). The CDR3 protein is CASRLAGVYTGELFF. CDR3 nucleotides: TGTGCCAGCAGATTAGCGGGAGTTTACACCGGGGAGCTGTTTTTT.

The CDR3 spells CAISPRDRDGYTF. As DNA, the CDR3 is TGTGCCATCAGTCCCCGGGACAGGGATGGCTACACCTTC. The V gene is TRBV10-3, the J gene TRBJ1-2; 9 nucleotides agree with TRBD1. V lost 5 bases and J lost 6; bases outside the gene matches: 4. The CDR3 runs 13 residues. Germline V gene sequence: CDR1 ENHRY, CDR2 SYGVKD.

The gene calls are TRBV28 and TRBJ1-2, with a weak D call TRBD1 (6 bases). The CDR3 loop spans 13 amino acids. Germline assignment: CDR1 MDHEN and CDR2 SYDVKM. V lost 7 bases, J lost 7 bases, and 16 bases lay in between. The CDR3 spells CASIRPGDGGYTF. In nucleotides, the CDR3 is TGTGCCAGCATCCGCCCAGGGGATGGTGGCTACACCTTC.

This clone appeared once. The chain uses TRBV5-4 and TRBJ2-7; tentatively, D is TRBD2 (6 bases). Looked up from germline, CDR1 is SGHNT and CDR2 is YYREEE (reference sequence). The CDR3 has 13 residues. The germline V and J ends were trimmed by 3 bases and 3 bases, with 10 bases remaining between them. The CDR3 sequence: CASSSQGGYEQYF. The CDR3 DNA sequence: TGTGCCAGCAGCTCCCAGGGAGGCTACGAGCAGTACTTC.

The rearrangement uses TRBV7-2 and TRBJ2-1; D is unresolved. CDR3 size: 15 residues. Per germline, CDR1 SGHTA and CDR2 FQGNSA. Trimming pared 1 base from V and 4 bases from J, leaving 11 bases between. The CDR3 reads CASSLVVQSYNEQFF. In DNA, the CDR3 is TGTGCCAGCAGCTTAGTCGTACAGTCTTACAATGAGCAGTTCTTC.

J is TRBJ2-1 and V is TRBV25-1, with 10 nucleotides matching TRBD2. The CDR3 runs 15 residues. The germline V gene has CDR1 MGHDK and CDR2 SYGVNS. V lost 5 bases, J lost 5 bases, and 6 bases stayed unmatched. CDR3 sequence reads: CASSKGLAPNNEQFF. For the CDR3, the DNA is TGTGCCAGCAGTAAGGGACTAGCGCCAAACAATGAGCAGTTCTTC. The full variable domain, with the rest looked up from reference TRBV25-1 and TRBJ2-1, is EADIYQTPRYLVIGTGKKITLECSQTMGHDKMYWYQQDPGMELHLIHYSYGVNSTEKGDLSSESTVSRIRTEHFPLTLESARPSHTSQYLCASSKGLAPNNEQFFGPGTRLTVL.